This record looks at one TCR beta chain sequence and its context. The sample is drawn from a study of blood T cell repertoires in COVID-19. The overall study: Specimens from acute and convalescent COVID-19 originated in the United States, Italy and Spain. T cells, B-cell-depleted T cells, or PBMCs provided the cDNA or gDNA that served as material.

CDR1 is SGHTA and CDR2 is FQGNSA in the germline V gene. This CDR3 spans 13 amino acids. Trimming stripped 5 bases from V and 7 bases from J, with 12 bases between. How the authors handled the data: Using reference gene primer amplification, nucleated cell counts were estimated. The table came from immunoSEQ multiplex PCR; TCRdb's copy has only in-frame clones and leaves some out. D and trimming come from the DNA, and the V and J calls and clone size come from that table. The sample includes about 180,000 clones, approximately 90% seen only once; the top ten take about 1.9%. V and J are TRBV7-2 and TRBJ1-5; D remains ambiguous. The clonotype comes from a man aged 18-30 years who had recovered from COVID-19. The sample was peripheral blood. The CDR3 protein is CASSRDTSQPQHF. CDR3 coding DNA: TGTGCCAGCAGCCGCGACACTAGCCAGCCCCAGCATTTT.